A single sample is the source of the 29 T cell receptor beta chains below, sequenced in a study of blood T cell repertoires in COVID-19. The method was immunoSEQ multiplex PCR; TCRdb's version includes in-frame clones alone and lacks a portion of them. The table includes some 210,000 clones, roughly four fifths detected once. Sequencing was carried out using PBMCs or T cells enriched from blood (not recorded which). The source of these receptors is a middle-aged man who had recovered from COVID-19.

The rearrangement links TRBV19 to TRBJ1-2; no firm D call. Germline-derived CDR1 and CDR2 are LNHDA and SQIVND (reference sequence). This CDR3 has 16 residues. V lost 5 bases and J 0 bases, leaving 16 bases between the germline ends. This chain's CDR3 is CASSVTVADANYGYTF. For the CDR3, the DNA is TGTGCCAGTAGTGTCACTGTGGCGGATGCTAACTATGGCTACACCTTC.

The V call is TRBV19, the J call TRBJ1-4; 7 bases align to TRBD1. The germline V gene encodes CDR1 LNHDA and CDR2 SQIVND (reference sequence). V was pared by 3 bases and J by 0 bases, with 13 bases of the junction left unmatched. The CDR3 has 19 amino acids. The CDR3 sequence is CASSIPKQGSRSTNEKLFF. CDR3 bases: TGTGCCAGTAGTATCCCCAAACAGGGGTCTCGGTCAACTAATGAAAAACTGTTTTTT.

The V and J genes are TRBV18 and TRBJ1-3; tentative D call: TRBD1 (6 bases). Germline V gene data show CDR1 as KGHSH and CDR2 as LQKENI. V lost 3 bases and J lost 2, with 8 bases in between. The CDR3 is 14 residues long. CDR3 region: CASSPQGTGNTIYF. The CDR3 DNA follows: TGTGCCAGCTCACCCCAGGGGACTGGAAACACCATATATTTT.

The chain links TRBV12-3 or TRBV12-4 to TRBJ1-1; 7 nucleotides match TRBD1. Unmatched junction bases numbered 5, after V lost 6 bases and J lost 4 bases. The CDR3 totals 13 residues. The CDR3 spells CASRPTGATEAFF. The CDR3 nucleotides are TGTGCCAGCAGACCTACAGGGGCCACTGAAGCTTTCTTT.

The J gene is TRBJ1-2, the V gene TRBV6-1; D possibly corresponds to TRBD1 (5 bases). This CDR3 has 14 residues. Germline V gives CDR1 MNHNS, CDR2 SASEGT. With 2 bases removed from V and 2 bases from J, the gap between germline ends came to 9 bases. This CDR3 is CASSERGRNYGYTF. CDR3 bases: TGTGCCAGCAGTGAAAGGGGCAGAAACTATGGCTACACCTTC.

As DNA, the CDR3 is TGTGCCAGCAGTTCACGGCAGGGGGCAGAGGAAAAACTGTTTTTT. Its translation is CASSSRQGAEEKLFF. J is TRBJ1-4 and V is TRBV11-2, with 8 nucleotides matching TRBD1. Unmatched junction bases numbered 11, after V lost 6 bases and J lost 8 bases. Germline V gene data show CDR1 as SGHAT and CDR2 as FQNNGV. CDR3 length equals 15 residues.

DNA for the CDR3: TGCGCCAGCAGTGACAGGAGGGATTCACCCCTCCACTTT. Protein product: CASSDRRDSPLHF. The rearrangement joins TRBV10-1 to TRBJ1-6; no reliable D call. Trimming took 3 bases from V and 8 from J, leaving 8 bases between them. CDR1 and CDR2 (germline): WNHNN, SYGVQD (reference sequence). The CDR3 extends over 13 amino acids.

The rearrangement joins TRBV6-5 to TRBJ2-7; D is possibly TRBD1 (6 bases). The CDR3 covers 13 residues. Germline V gene lookup returns CDR1 MNHEY and CDR2 SVGAGI. V lost 9 bases and J 4 bases, leaving 16 bases between the germline ends. Here the CDR3 reads CASLTRDKYEQYF. CDR3 bases: TGTGCCAGTTTAACCCGGGACAAGTACGAGCAGTACTTC.

The V and J genes are TRBV20-1 and TRBJ2-1; 12 positions agree with TRBD2. Germline CDR1 is DFQATT and CDR2 is SNEGSKA (reference sequence). The CDR3 contains 16 residues. The J segment lost 6 bases and the V segment lost 3 bases, leaving 9 bases of the junction unmatched. CDR3 DNA: TGCAGTGCTAGTGTCTGGACTAGCGGGAATGTCAATGAGCAGTTCTTC. Protein product: CSASVWTSGNVNEQFF.

V gene TRBV5-1 combines with J gene TRBJ2-2; tentatively, D is TRBD2 (6 bases). The germline CDR1 and CDR2 sequences are SGHRS and YFSETQ. The CDR3 extends over 15 amino acids. Trimming pared 1 base from V and 5 bases from J, leaving 12 bases between. CDR3 sequence reads: CASSLMEGKTGELFF. CDR3 in DNA: TGCGCCAGCAGCTTGATGGAGGGGAAGACCGGGGAGCTGTTTTTT.

This clone was counted ten times or more. This sequence joins TRBV5-6 and TRBJ2-5, with TRBD2 matching 12 bases. In germline, CDR1 is SGHDT, CDR2 YYEEEE. This CDR3 is built from 15 residues. V gave up 1 base and J gave up 4 bases; unmatched junction bases: 2. The CDR3 reads CASSLTSGGLETQYF. Written as DNA, the CDR3 is TGTGCCAGCAGCTTGACTAGCGGGGGGTTAGAGACCCAGTACTTC.

This chain links TRBV7-9 with TRBJ1-6; D remains ambiguous. In germline, CDR1 is SEHNR, CDR2 FQNEAQ (reference sequence). CDR3 length: 14 amino acids. Trimming removed 1 base at V and 7 bases at J, with 8 bases between. The CDR3 DNA reads TGTGCCAGCAGCTTAGTCTCGAGGAATTCACCCCTCCACTTT. The encoded protein is CASSLVSRNSPLHF.

The chain recombines TRBV7-9 with TRBJ1-2, with D possibly being TRBD1 (5 bases). Between the trimmed V and J ends, which lost 3 bases and 0 bases, there was a span of 11 bases. From germline, CDR1 is SEHNR and CDR2 FQNEAQ (reference sequence). The CDR3 runs to 15 residues. The CDR3 region is CASSLGDRPNYGYTF. The CDR3 coding sequence is TGTGCCAGCAGCTTGGGTGACAGACCTAACTATGGCTACACCTTC.

The genes are TRBV6-5 and TRBJ1-5, with D unresolved. The CDR3 loop spans 13 amino acids. V was pared by 6 bases and J by 4 bases, with 10 bases between. Germline values: CDR1 MNHEY, CDR2 SVGAGI. CDR3 DNA sequence: TGTGCCAGCAGCCTCCTGTTAAATCAGCCCCAGCATTTT. Its translation: CASSLLLNQPQHF.

The chain carries TRBV7-6 and TRBJ1-1; D gene ambiguous. Trimming shortened V by 3 bases and J by 1 base, and 6 bases separated the two germline ends. CDR1 SGHVS and CDR2 FNYEAQ come from the germline V gene. CDR3 size: 13 residues. The CDR3 bases are TGTGCCAGCAGCTTGTGGGCGAACACTGAAGCTTTCTTT. It yields the protein CASSLWANTEAFF.

This clone was detected once. V usage is TRBV2 and J usage is TRBJ1-5; 7 nucleotides line up with TRBD1. The V segment lost 8 bases and the J segment 4 bases; nucleotides outside the gene matches: 8. The V gene's germline CDR1 is SNHLY and CDR2 FYNNEI. The CDR3 is 14 residues long. Here the CDR3 DNA reads TGTGCCAGCCGTCGACAGGGCCTGAATCAGCCCCAGCATTTT. This encodes CASRRQGLNQPQHF.

The table lists this clone with a count of one. The V and J genes are TRBV6-5 and TRBJ1-2; D not resolved. This CDR3 is built from 15 residues. Germline CDR1 reads MNHEY; CDR2 reads SVGAGI. The V end lost 4 bases, the J end lost 0 bases, and 12 bases lay between the germline ends. The DNA of the CDR3 is TGTGCCAGCAGTTTTAGTTCCGTGCCTAACTATGGCTACACCTTC. It specifies CASSFSSVPNYGYTF.

This clone was counted once. The V call is TRBV4-1, the J call TRBJ1-1; perhaps TRBD1 as D (5 bases). V lost 4 bases and J lost 1, with 19 bases in between. Germline values: CDR1 MGHRA, CDR2 YSYEKL. The CDR3 is 17 residues long. In nucleotides, the CDR3 is TGCGCCAGCAGCCCCAGGGCCCCTAAGGGTTCGAACACTGAAGCTTTCTTT. Amino acids: CASSPRAPKGSNTEAFF.

This clone was counted between two and nine times. The chain carries TRBV5-6 and TRBJ2-1; 15 nucleotides match TRBD2. This CDR3 comprises 13 residues. J gave up 10 bases and V 9 bases, and 5 bases lay outside the gene matches. Germline values: CDR1 SGHDT, CDR2 YYEEEE. In DNA, the CDR3 is TGTGCCACCGGGACTAGCGGGAGGTGGGAGCAGTTCTTC. It specifies CATGTSGRWEQFF.

Ten or more counts support this clone. The chain is built from TRBV6-2 or TRBV6-3 and TRBJ2-7; a weak D match, TRBD2 (5 bases). Germline lookup yields CDR1 MNHEY and CDR2 SVGEGT. The V end lost 5 bases, the J end lost 3 bases, and 14 bases lay between the germline ends. The CDR3 sequence is 14 residues long. The CDR3 region is CASSQRTGIYEQYF. CDR3 sequence (DNA): TGTGCCAGCAGTCAGAGAACGGGGATCTACGAGCAGTACTTC.

The chain employs TRBV7-3 and TRBJ2-7, with D perhaps TRBD1 (5 bases). The CDR3 loop spans 15 amino acids. V was clipped by 5 bases and J by 0 bases, with 14 bases between them. CDR1 and CDR2 (germline): SGHTA, FQGTGA. The CDR3 sequence is CASSRYPTGSYEQYF. Written as DNA, the CDR3 is TGTGCCAGCAGCCGTTATCCAACAGGCTCCTACGAGCAGTACTTC. Looking up the rest from reference TRBV7-3 and TRBJ2-7 gives the full variable domain: GAGVSQTPSNKVTEKGKYVELRCDPISGHTALYWYRQSLGQGPEFLIYFQGTGAADDSGLPNDRFFAVRPEGSVSTLKIQRTERGDSAVYLCASSRYPTGSYEQYFGPGTRLTVT.

The chain has TRBV14 and TRBJ1-1; D call uncertain. The CDR3 spans 11 residues. The V end lost 3 bases, the J end lost 7 bases, and 6 bases lay between the germline ends. CDR1 and CDR2 (germline): SGHDN, FVKESK. The CDR3 coding sequence is TGTGCCAGCAGCCACTTCGGTGAAGCTTTCTTT. Its protein is CASSHFGEAFF. Combining the CDR3 with reference TRBV14 and TRBJ1-1 gives the whole variable domain EAGVTQFPSHSVIEKGQTVTLRCDPISGHDNLYWYRRVMGKEIKFLLHFVKESKQDESGMPNNRFLAERTGGTYSTLKVQPAELEDSGVYFCASSHFGEAFFGQGTRLTVV.

This clone showed up just once. The chain uses TRBV28 and TRBJ1-6, with 9 bases aligning to TRBD1. Looked up from germline, CDR1 is MDHEN and CDR2 is SYDVKM. This CDR3 is built from 16 residues. V lost 1 base and J lost 9; bases outside the gene matches: 7. CDR3 sequence reads: CASSLSGTGRGSPLHF. The CDR3 region has the DNA TGTGCCAGCAGTTTATCCGGGACAGGGAGGGGTTCACCCCTCCACTTT. The entire variable domain, with the rest obtained from reference TRBV28 and TRBJ1-6, is as follows: DVKVTQSSRYLVKRTGEKVFLECVQDMDHENMFWYRQDPGLGLRLIYFSYDVKMKEKGDIPEGYSVSREKKERFSLILESASTNQTSMYLCASSLSGTGRGSPLHFGNGTRLTVT.

V usage is TRBV10-3 and J usage is TRBJ1-6, with unresolved D. Germline V gives CDR1 ENHRY, CDR2 SYGVKD. The CDR3 has 14 residues. The V end was cut by 3 bases, the J end by 7 bases, with 10 bases between. The CDR3 spells CAISEKEWNSPLHF. DNA of the CDR3: TGTGCCATCAGTGAAAAAGAGTGGAATTCACCCCTCCACTTT.

This clone was seen repeatedly, ten times or more. V gene TRBV21-1 combines with J gene TRBJ1-3. TRBV21-1 counts as a pseudogene. The CDR3 is made up of 18 amino acids. The CDR3 nucleotides read TGTGCCAGCAGCAAAGGAATTCCGCGCGATTCTCCGCGAGGCACCATATATTTT. It specifies CASSKGIPRDSPRGTIYF.

V gene TRBV6-5 combines with J gene TRBJ1-2; TRBD1 is a possible D gene (5 bases). The CDR3 has 15 amino acids. Germline-derived CDR1 and CDR2 are MNHEY and SVGAGI. Trimming removed 0 bases at V and 4 bases at J, with 12 bases between. The CDR3 sequence is CASSYSSQGTYGYTF. The CDR3 coding sequence is TGTGCCAGCAGTTACTCGAGTCAGGGAACCTATGGCTACACCTTC.

The V and J genes are TRBV3-1 (or the pseudogene TRBV3-2) and TRBJ2-3; the match to TRBD2 covers 11 bases. Losses at the gene ends were 4 bases for V and 3 bases for J; bases not matched to a gene: 6. This CDR3 is built from 16 residues. CDR1 and CDR2 from the germline V gene are LGHDT and YNNKEL (reference sequence). The CDR3 is CASSPRASGRTDTQYF. The CDR3 coding sequence is TGTGCCAGCAGCCCTCGGGCTAGCGGGAGGACAGATACGCAGTATTTT.

The chain carries TRBV5-1 and TRBJ1-2; D possibly corresponds to TRBD1 (5 bases). The CDR3 extends over 15 amino acids. V lost 0 bases and J lost 6, with 15 bases in between. The V gene's germline CDR1 is SGHRS and CDR2 YFSETQ. The CDR3: CASSLEQGRAHGYTF. The CDR3 region has the DNA TGCGCCAGCAGCTTGGAGCAGGGTCGGGCTCATGGCTACACCTTC. Based on the CDR3 plus reference TRBV5-1 and TRBJ1-2, the full variable domain is KAGVTQTPRYLIKTRGQQVTLSCSPISGHRSVSWYQQTPGQGLQFLFEYFSETQRNKGNFPGRFSGRQFSNSRSEMNVSTLELGDSALYLCASSLEQGRAHGYTFGSGTRLTVV.

Many counts were recorded for this clone. The identical CDR3 is also encoded by other nucleotide sequences in the sample. The rearrangement uses TRBV12-5 and TRBJ2-1; D is ambiguous. The V gene lost 6 bases and the J gene lost 0 bases, with 9 bases spanning the gap. CDR1 is LGHNT, CDR2 FRNRAP, per germline. This CDR3 has 14 residues. The CDR3 DNA follows: TGTGCTAGTGGCATTGGTAGCTCCTACAATGAGCAGTTCTTC. It encodes CASGIGSSYNEQFF.